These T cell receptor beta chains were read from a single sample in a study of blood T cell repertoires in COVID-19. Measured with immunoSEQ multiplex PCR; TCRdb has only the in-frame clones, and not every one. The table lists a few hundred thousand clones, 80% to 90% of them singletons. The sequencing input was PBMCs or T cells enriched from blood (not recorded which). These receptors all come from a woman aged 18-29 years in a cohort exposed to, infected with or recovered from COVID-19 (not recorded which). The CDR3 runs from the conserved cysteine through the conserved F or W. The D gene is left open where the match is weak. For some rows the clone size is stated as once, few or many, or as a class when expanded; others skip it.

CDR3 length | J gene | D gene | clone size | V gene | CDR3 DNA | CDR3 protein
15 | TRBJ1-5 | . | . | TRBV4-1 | TGCGCCAGCAGCCAATTACCGGGGAATAATCAGCCCCAGCATTTT | CASSQLPGNNQPQHF
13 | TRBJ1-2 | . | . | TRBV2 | TGTGCCAGCAGTGAAGGACAGGACTATGGCTACACCTTC | CASSEGQDYGYTF
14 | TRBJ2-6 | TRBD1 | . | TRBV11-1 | TGTGCCAGCAGTGGACAGGGGGCGGCCAACGTCCTGACTTTC | CASSGQGAANVLTF
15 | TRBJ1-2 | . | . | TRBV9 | TGTGCCAGCAGCGTAGGTGCAGCGACTAACTATGGCTACACCTTC | CASSVGAATNYGYTF
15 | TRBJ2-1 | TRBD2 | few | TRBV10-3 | TGTGCCATCCTCAGAGCTAGCGGGGGGCAAAATGAGCAGTTCTTC | CAILRASGGQNEQFF
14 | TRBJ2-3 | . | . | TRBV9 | TGTGCCAGCAGCTTGAAGACAGGCACAGATACGCAGTATTTT | CASSLKTGTDTQYF
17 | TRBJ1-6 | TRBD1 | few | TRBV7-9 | TGTGCCAGCAGCTTATCGTGGGCAGGGGGGTATAATTCACCCCTCCACTTT | CASSLSWAGGYNSPLHF
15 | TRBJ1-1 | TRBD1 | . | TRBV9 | TGTGCCAGCAGCCAGGACAGGGCCATGAACACTGAAGCTTTCTTT | CASSQDRAMNTEAFF
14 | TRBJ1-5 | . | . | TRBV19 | TGTGCCAGTAGTACTTGGACAGATAATCAGCCCCAGCATTTT | CASSTWTDNQPQHF
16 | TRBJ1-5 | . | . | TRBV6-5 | TGTGCCAGCAGTTTCGGGCCTCGCGGGAGCAATCAGCCCCAGCATTTT | CASSFGPRGSNQPQHF
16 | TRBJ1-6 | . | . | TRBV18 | TGTGCCAGCTCCGGGGGAGCTAGCTCCTATAATTCACCCCTCCACTTT | CASSGGASSYNSPLHF
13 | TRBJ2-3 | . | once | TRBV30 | TGTGCCTGGACCGGCGGGAACACAGATACGCAGTATTTT | CAWTGGNTDTQYF
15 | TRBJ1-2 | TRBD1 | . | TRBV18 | TGTGCCAGCTCACCACCGGAGACAGGGGACTATGGCTACACCTTC | CASSPPETGDYGYTF
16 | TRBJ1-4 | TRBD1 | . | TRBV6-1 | TGTGCCAGCAGTGGGGGGACAGGGGGCTTCTGGGAAAAACTGTTTTTT | CASSGGTGGFWEKLFF
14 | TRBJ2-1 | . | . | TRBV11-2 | TGTGCCAGCAGCCCACAGGTGTCCTACAATGAGCAGTTCTTC | CASSPQVSYNEQFF
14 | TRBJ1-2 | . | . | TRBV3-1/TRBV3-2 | TGTGCCAGCAGCCACTTACAGGTCAACTATGGCTACACCTTC | CASSHLQVNYGYTF
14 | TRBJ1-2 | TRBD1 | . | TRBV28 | TGTGCCAGCAGCCCCGGACAGGGGTCCTATGGCTACACCTTC | CASSPGQGSYGYTF
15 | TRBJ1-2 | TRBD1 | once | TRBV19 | TGTGCCAGTAGTACCCGGACAGGGGTCAAGTATGGCTACACCTTC | CASSTRTGVKYGYTF
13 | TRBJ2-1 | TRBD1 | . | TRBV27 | TGTGCCAGCAGTATACTCAGGACAGGCGAGCAGTTCTTC | CASSILRTGEQFF
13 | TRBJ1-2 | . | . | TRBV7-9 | TGTGCCAGCAGCTTTTCAGGGAACTATGGCTACACCTTC | CASSFSGNYGYTF
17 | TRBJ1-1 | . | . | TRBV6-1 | TGTGCCAGCAGTGTTAATGTCACAGGGACTATGAACACTGAAGCTTTCTTT | CASSVNVTGTMNTEAFF
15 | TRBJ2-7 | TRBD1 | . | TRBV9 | TGTGCCAGCAGCCCTTCGACAGGGAAGGCCAATGAGCAGTACTTC | CASSPSTGKANEQYF